The present T cell receptor beta chain was sequenced within a study of blood T cell repertoires in COVID-19. The wider study: Material from acute and convalescent COVID-19 was sourced from the United States, Italy and Spain. Nucleic acid was either cDNA or gDNA, and it came from T cells, B-cell-depleted T cells, or PBMCs.

Germline-derived CDR1 and CDR2 are MDHEN and SYDVKM. This CDR3 is built from 12 residues. V trimming: 8 bases; J trimming: 7 bases; junction bases outside the gene matches: 6. Study processing details: It was from reference gene primer amplification that nucleated cell counts were estimated. The protocol was immunoSEQ multiplex PCR, while the TCRdb copy is restricted to in-frame clones and leaves out a portion. V, J and clone size are those of that table, while D and trimming were read from the DNA. The data contain roughly 110,000 clones, around 85% of them singletons. The sequencing sample was made of peripheral blood. The V call is TRBV28, the J call TRBJ1-2; 8 bases fit TRBD1. The origin of this receptor is a human donor in a cohort sampled during active COVID-19. CDR3 region: CASAAGGRGYTF. The CDR3 DNA follows: TGTGCCAGCGCAGCAGGGGGCCGTGGCTACACCTTC.